This TCR beta chain was captured by sequencing in a study of control samples from healthy donors and cancer patients. The method was immunoSEQ multiplex PCR; TCRdb's version includes in-frame clones alone and lacks a portion of them. The sample lists 350,000 to 450,000 clones; around nine tenths were seen once. V was pared by 3 bases and J by 4 bases, with 13 bases between. Germline CDR1 is KGHSH and CDR2 is LQKENI. The CDR3 totals 15 residues. This sequence originates from a man aged 35-49 years with head and neck cancer. This rearrangement joins TRBV18 to TRBJ1-5, with a tentative D call TRBD1 (5 bases). The specimen sequenced was PBMCs. The CDR3: CASSPYADTNQPQHF. CDR3 DNA sequence: TGTGCCAGCTCACCGTACGCGGACACGAATCAGCCCCAGCATTTT.